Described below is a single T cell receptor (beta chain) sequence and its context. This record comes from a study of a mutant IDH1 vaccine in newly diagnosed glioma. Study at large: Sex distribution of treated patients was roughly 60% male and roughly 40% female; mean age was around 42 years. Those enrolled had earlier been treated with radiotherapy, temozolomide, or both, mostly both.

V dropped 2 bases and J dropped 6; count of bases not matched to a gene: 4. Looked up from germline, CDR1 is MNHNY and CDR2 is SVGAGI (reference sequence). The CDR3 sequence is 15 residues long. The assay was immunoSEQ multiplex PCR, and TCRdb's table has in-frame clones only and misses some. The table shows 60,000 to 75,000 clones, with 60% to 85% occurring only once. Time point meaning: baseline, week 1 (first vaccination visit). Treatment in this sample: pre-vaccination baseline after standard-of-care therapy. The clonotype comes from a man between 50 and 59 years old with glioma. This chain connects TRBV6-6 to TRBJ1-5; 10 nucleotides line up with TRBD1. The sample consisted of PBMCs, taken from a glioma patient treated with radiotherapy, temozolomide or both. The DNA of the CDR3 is TGTGCCAGCAGTTACCAGACAGGGGGCGGTCAGCCCCAGCATTTT. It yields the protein CASSYQTGGGQPQHF.